The T cell receptor beta chain described here comes from a study of T-cell reconstitution after alpha-beta-depleted transplantation in children. The CDR3 totals 11 residues. V dropped 2 bases and J dropped 8 bases, with 7 bases sitting between them. CDR1 DFQATT and CDR2 SNEGSKA come from the germline V gene (reference sequence). Unique molecular identifiers were built into the TCRbeta library. TCRdb reprocessed the PCR reads with MiXCR, giving one entry per CDR3 protein. The sample includes some 600,000 distinct CDR3 sequences, approximately 15% of them seen just once. Sequenced here: PBMCs from the stem cell graft donor, sampled from the stem cell graft. The TCR sequence derives from a human donor who donated a stem cell graft to a child with acute myeloid leukemia. The V and J genes are TRBV20-1 and TRBJ2-1; D unresolved. In nucleotides, the CDR3 is TGCAGTGCTAGACCCCAGTATGAGCAGTTCTTC. This translates into CSARPQYEQFF.